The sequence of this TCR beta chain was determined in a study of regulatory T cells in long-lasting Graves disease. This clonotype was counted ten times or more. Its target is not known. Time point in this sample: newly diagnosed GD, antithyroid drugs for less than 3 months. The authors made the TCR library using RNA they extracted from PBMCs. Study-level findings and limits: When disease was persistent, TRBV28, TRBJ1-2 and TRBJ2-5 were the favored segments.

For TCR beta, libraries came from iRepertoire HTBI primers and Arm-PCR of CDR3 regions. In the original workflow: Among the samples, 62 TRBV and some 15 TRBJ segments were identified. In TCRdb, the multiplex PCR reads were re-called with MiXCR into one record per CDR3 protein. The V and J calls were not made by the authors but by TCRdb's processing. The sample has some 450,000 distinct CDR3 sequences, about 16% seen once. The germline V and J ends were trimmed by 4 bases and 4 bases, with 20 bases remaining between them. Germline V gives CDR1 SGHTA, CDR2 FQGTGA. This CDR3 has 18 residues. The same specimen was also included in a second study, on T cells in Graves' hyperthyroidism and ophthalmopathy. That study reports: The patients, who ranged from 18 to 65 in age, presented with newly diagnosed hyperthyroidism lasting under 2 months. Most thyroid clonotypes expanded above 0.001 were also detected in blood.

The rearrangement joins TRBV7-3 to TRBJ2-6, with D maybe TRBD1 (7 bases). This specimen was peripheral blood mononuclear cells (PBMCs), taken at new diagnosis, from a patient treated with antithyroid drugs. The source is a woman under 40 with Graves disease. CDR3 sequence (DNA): TGTGCCAGCAGCTCTCCAGGGGGGTCGAAAACCGGGGCCAACGTCCTGACTTTC. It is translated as CASSSPGGSKTGANVLTF.